A selection of T cell receptor beta chains follows, all from one sample in a study of T cell responses to AZD1222 COVID-19 vaccine. Libraries were prepared by immunoSEQ multiplex PCR; TCRdb keeps only in-frame clonotypes and omits some of them. The sample yields roughly 100,000 clones, about 90% seen once. This sample comprised peripheral blood, obtained 28 days after the second AZD1222 dose. The source of these receptors is an adult who received the AZD1222 COVID-19 vaccine. The CDR3 runs from the conserved cysteine through the conserved F or W. The order of the fields is D gene, V gene, clone size, J gene, CDR3 DNA, CDR3 protein. A D gene is named only where the DNA matches it firmly. Part of the rows lack a size; the others show once, few, many or a class for expanded clones.

NA	TRBV7-6	once	TRBJ1-1	TGTGCCAGCACCAATTCAAGGGGCACTGAAGCTTTCTTT	CASTNSRGTEAFF
TRBD1	TRBV14	NA	TRBJ2-2	TGTGCCAGCAGCCAACACCCGGGACAGGGGACCGGGGAGCTGTTTTTT	CASSQHPGQGTGELFF
NA	TRBV14	few	TRBJ1-4	TGTGCCAGCAGCCCTGGACGAGAGGGCGAAAAACTGTTTTTT	CASSPGREGEKLFF
NA	TRBV7-3	once	TRBJ2-2	TGTGCCAGCAGCATACGGACAGACCTAGGGACCGGGGAGCTGTTTTTT	CASSIRTDLGTGELFF
TRBD1	TRBV6-5	once	TRBJ1-1	TGTGCCAGCAGGCCAGGGGGGACGAACACTGAAGCTTTCTTT	CASRPGGTNTEAFF
TRBD1	TRBV6-1	few	TRBJ1-6	TGTGCCAGCAGTGAACCGACAGGGTTAGGCCCACCCCTCCACTTT	CASSEPTGLGPPLHF
NA	TRBV12-3/TRBV12-4	NA	TRBJ1-5	TGTGCCAGCAGACGGATAGGGGGTCAGCCCCAGCATTTT	CASRRIGGQPQHF
NA	TRBV11-3	NA	TRBJ2-7	TGTGCCAGCAGCAACGGGTCATACGAGCAGTACTTC	CASSNGSYEQYF
NA	TRBV10-3	NA	TRBJ2-7	TGTGCCATCAGTGAGCAAGGTTACGAGCAGTACTTC	CAISEQGYEQYF
NA	TRBV6-5	NA	TRBJ2-1	TGTGCCAGCAGAGTAAAAAATGAGCAGTTCTTC	CASRVKNEQFF
NA	TRBV14	NA	TRBJ2-1	TGTGCCAGCAGCCAAGTGACGGGCAATGAGCAGTTCTTC	CASSQVTGNEQFF
NA	TRBV7-3	NA	TRBJ2-5	TGTGCCAGCAGCTTAGGCGGACCCGGGGAGACCCAGTACTTC	CASSLGGPGETQYF
TRBD1	TRBV18	NA	TRBJ1-2	TGTGCCAGCTCACGGCAGACAGGGGGCTATGGCTACACCTTC	CASSRQTGGYGYTF
NA	TRBV7-2	NA	TRBJ1-2	TGTGCCAGCAGCAAAGCAACAAGTCCCCGGGGGGGAACTAACTATGGCTACACCTTC	CASSKATSPRGGTNYGYTF
NA	TRBV18	NA	TRBJ1-6	TGTGCCAGCTCACCAGGGGTGGCGGGATCACCCCTCCACTTT	CASSPGVAGSPLHF
NA	TRBV7-6	NA	TRBJ2-1	TGTGCCAGCAGCCAACACCGGGCCGGGGGCAATGAGCAGTTCTTC	CASSQHRAGGNEQFF
TRBD2	TRBV5-4	NA	TRBJ2-7	TGTGCCAGCAGTTGGGGGGGCTACGAGCAGTACTTC	CASSWGGYEQYF
TRBD1	TRBV7-9	NA	TRBJ1-2	TGTGCCAGCAGCTTACCGACAGGGGGCGGGGGCTACACCTTC	CASSLPTGGGGYTF
TRBD1	TRBV4-1	NA	TRBJ1-1	TGCGCCAGCAGCCAAGTTCCAGGGGGTGGGACTGAAGCTTTCTTT	CASSQVPGGGTEAFF
NA	TRBV6-5	NA	TRBJ1-5	TGTGCCAGCAACCCCCCGGGGGAAGGACAGCCCCAGCATTTT	CASNPPGEGQPQHF
TRBD1	TRBV4-2	NA	TRBJ2-6	TGTGCCAGCAGCCAACCGGGACAGGGGGCTGGGGCCAACGTCCTGACTTTC	CASSQPGQGAGANVLTF
NA	TRBV5-5	NA	TRBJ2-7	TGTGCCAGCAGCTTGGGACCGTCTCTCTCCTACGAGCAGTACTTC	CASSLGPSLSYEQYF
NA	TRBV7-9	NA	TRBJ2-7	TGTGCCAGCAGCCCAGGCCACTACGAGCAGTACTTC	CASSPGHYEQYF
TRBD1	TRBV6-1	NA	TRBJ2-7	TGTGCCAGCAGTGAACAGCGCGGGACAGGTATTTCCTACGAGCAGTACTTC	CASSEQRGTGISYEQYF
NA	TRBV4-1	NA	TRBJ2-1	TGCGCCAGCAGCCAAGGTACCTACAATGAGCAGTTCTTC	CASSQGTYNEQFF
TRBD1	TRBV7-2	NA	TRBJ1-1	TGTGCCAGCAGCTGGTCAACAGGGGCAGGCACTGAAGCTTTCTTT	CASSWSTGAGTEAFF
NA	TRBV21-1	NA	TRBJ1-2	TGTGCCAGCAGCAAATCGGCCGACAGGGCTGCCTATGGCTACACCTTC	CASSKSADRAAYGYTF
NA	TRBV10-3	NA	TRBJ1-1	TGTGCCATCATGGCGGACACTGAAGCTTTCTTT	CAIMADTEAFF
TRBD1	TRBV7-2	once	TRBJ1-1	TGTGCCAGCAGCTTGGGACAGGGACTTAACGAAGCTTTCTTT	CASSLGQGLNEAFF
NA	TRBV9	NA	TRBJ1-2	TGTGCCAGCCGGGACACCTATGGCTACACCTTC	CASRDTYGYTF
NA	TRBV7-2	few	TRBJ1-5	TGTGCCAGCAGCTTAGGGGGAAGGGGCTATAGCAATCAGCCCCAGCATTTT	CASSLGGRGYSNQPQHF
NA	TRBV19	NA	TRBJ2-1	TGTGCCACTAAGGAGGGGTATTCCTACAATGAGCAGTTCTTC	CATKEGYSYNEQFF
TRBD1	TRBV5-5	NA	TRBJ1-1	TGTGCCAGCAGCTTGAACAGGGGTGTCACTGAAGCTTTCTTT	CASSLNRGVTEAFF
TRBD1	TRBV5-1	few	TRBJ1-1	TGCGCCAGCAGCTTGGACACAAAGGGGGCGGGTGGCACTGAAGCTTTCTTT	CASSLDTKGAGGTEAFF
NA	TRBV4-3	NA	TRBJ1-4	TGCGCCAGCAGCCAGCATCGGGTACCTAATGAAAAACTGTTTTTT	CASSQHRVPNEKLFF
TRBD1	TRBV27	NA	TRBJ1-6	TGTGCCAGTGGGACAGGCCTTAATAATTCACCCCTCCACTTT	CASGTGLNNSPLHF
TRBD1	TRBV11-2	once	TRBJ1-2	TGTGCCAGCAGCCTACAGGGGGCCGGCTATGGCTACACCTTC	CASSLQGAGYGYTF
NA	TRBV19	NA	TRBJ2-1	TGTGCCGTTAAGGACAGGGAGGGCTTGGATGAGCAGTTCTTC	CAVKDREGLDEQFF
NA	TRBV5-1	NA	TRBJ2-1	TGCGCCAGCAGCTTATCAGTCACCAATGAGCAGTTCTTC	CASSLSVTNEQFF
NA	TRBV6-1	once	TRBJ2-7	TGTGCCAGCAGTGAGGGTGGGTACGAGCAGTACTTC	CASSEGGYEQYF
NA	TRBV7-3	NA	TRBJ1-1	TGTGCCAGCAGCTTAATAGGGAACACTGAAGCTTTCTTT	CASSLIGNTEAFF
NA	TRBV6-5	NA	TRBJ2-4	TGTGCCAGCAGCGGACAGCCCAAAAACATTCAGTACTTC	CASSGQPKNIQYF
NA	TRBV9	NA	TRBJ1-3	TGTGCCAGCAGCGTAGGGGTGTCCGGGAACACCATATATTTT	CASSVGVSGNTIYF
NA	TRBV25-1	NA	TRBJ2-7	TGTGCCAGCAGTGACGGCAGAGCCGTCGAGCAGTACTTC	CASSDGRAVEQYF
TRBD1	TRBV11-2	NA	TRBJ1-4	TGTGCCAGCAGCTTAGATCGGCACAGGGGGCGGATCAATGAAAAACTGTTTTTT	CASSLDRHRGRINEKLFF